This entry lists 19 T cell receptor beta chains sequenced from one sample in a study of technical replicates of blood from several donors. The repertoire was sequenced with immunoSEQ multiplex PCR; TCRdb's copy has only in-frame clones and lacks some. The data show about 70,000 clones, about 94% seen once. Material: T cells isolated from PBMCs. These receptors came from a human donor in good health.

The chain joins TRBV2 to TRBJ1-1; no firm D call. This CDR3 comprises 10 residues. CDR1 and CDR2 (germline): SNHLY, FYNNEI. The V end was cut by 6 bases, the J end by 4 bases, with 3 bases between. The CDR3 protein is CASRSTEAFF. The CDR3 DNA reads as TGTGCCAGCAGGAGCACTGAAGCTTTCTTT.

This clone came up once. The chain combines TRBV7-2 with TRBJ2-1; a weak D match, TRBD2 (6 bases). Germline CDR1 SGHTA, CDR2 FQGNSA. V lost 4 bases to trimming and J lost 1 base, with 14 bases between them. This CDR3 is built from 16 residues. The chain's CDR3 is CASSSRGTLSYNEQFF. CDR3 DNA: TGTGCCAGCAGCTCCCGGGGGACGCTTTCCTACAATGAGCAGTTCTTC. The variable domain in full, with the rest retrieved from reference TRBV7-2 and TRBJ2-1, is GAGVSQSPSNKVTEKGKDVELRCDPISGHTALYWYRQSLGQGLEFLIYFQGNSAPDKSGLPSDRFSAERTGGSVSTLTIQRTQQEDSAVYLCASSSRGTLSYNEQFFGPGTRLTVL.

V is TRBV27 and J is TRBJ2-5; TRBD2 might be the D (6 bases). The germline V and J ends were trimmed by 5 bases and 3 bases, with 16 bases remaining between them. Germline values: CDR1 MNHEY, CDR2 SMNVEV (reference sequence). The CDR3 consists of 15 residues. The CDR3 nucleotides read TGTGCCAGCAGTCACCACGCTAGCGCCAAAGAGACCCAGTACTTC. Its protein product is CASSHHASAKETQYF.

The count of this clone is one. As DNA, the CDR3 is TGCGCCAGCAGCCCCTCGCCGGAGCGGGAGGGCCTTGCGAACGAGCAGTACTTC. Protein: CASSPSPEREGLANEQYF. This chain links TRBV5-1 with TRBJ2-7; TRBD2 agrees at 10 bases. Germline assignment: CDR1 SGHRS and CDR2 YFSETQ. The CDR3 extends over 18 amino acids. V lost 4 bases, J lost 5 bases, and 18 bases stayed unmatched.

The J gene is TRBJ2-1, the V gene TRBV27; 7 nucleotides match TRBD2. Per the germline V gene, CDR1 is MNHEY and CDR2 is SMNVEV (reference sequence). Trimming at V came to 3 bases and at J to 2 bases, leaving 10 bases not matched to a gene. The length of the CDR3 is 17 residues. The CDR3 DNA is TGTGCCAGCAGTTTGTACATTGCGGGAGAAGCCTACAATGAGCAGTTCTTC. This gives the protein CASSLYIAGEAYNEQFF.

V is TRBV6-5 and J is TRBJ2-7, with D uncertain. Trimming took off 5 bases at V and 2 bases at J, with 4 bases between the two ends. The length of the CDR3 is 11 residues. The germline V gene has CDR1 MNHEY and CDR2 SVGAGI. The CDR3 bases are TGTGCCAGCAGTAACACCTACGAGCAGTACTTC. It translates to CASSNTYEQYF.

V gene TRBV18 combines with J gene TRBJ1-2, with 11 bases identical to TRBD1. V lost 2 bases, J lost 4 bases, and 6 bases stayed unmatched. The CDR3 covers 16 residues. The V gene's germline CDR1 is KGHSH and CDR2 LQKENI. CDR3 coding DNA: TGTGCCAGCTCACCATCCGGACAGGGGGCGACCTATGGCTACACCTTC. Its protein product is CASSPSGQGATYGYTF.

The CDR3 DNA is TGCGCCAGCAGCTTGGAGGCTAGCGGTTACTCCTACGAGCAGTACTTC. Translated: CASSLEASGYSYEQYF. The rearrangement links TRBV5-1 to TRBJ2-7; 7 positions match TRBD2. Germline loops: CDR1 SGHRS, CDR2 YFSETQ. This CDR3 is 16 amino acids long. Trimming removed 0 bases from V and 0 bases from J; junction bases left unmatched: 6.

The chain joins TRBV4-2 to TRBJ2-2; possibly TRBD1 for D (6 bases). Looked up from germline, CDR1 is LGHNA and CDR2 is YNFKEQ. With 1 base removed from V and 6 bases from J, the gap between germline ends came to 18 bases. The CDR3 covers 17 residues. The DNA of the CDR3 is TGTGCCAGCAGCCAAGCAACGGGACACCTCAGCGCCGGGGAGCTGTTTTTT. This translates into CASSQATGHLSAGELFF.

This clone appeared a few times. The rearrangement joins TRBV6-5 to TRBJ1-1, with TRBD1 matching over 7 bases. J gave up 7 bases and V 2 bases, and 4 bases lay outside the gene matches. Per the germline V gene, CDR1 is MNHEY and CDR2 is SVGAGI. The CDR3 runs to 13 residues. The CDR3 DNA is TGTGCCAGCAGTTACAGGTACAGGGGTGAAGCTTTCTTT. Its translation is CASSYRYRGEAFF.

The gene calls are TRBV9 and TRBJ2-1; D not resolved. Trimming took 4 bases from V and 0 from J, leaving 17 bases between them. Germline V gene sequence: CDR1 SGDLS, CDR2 YYNGEE. The CDR3 is 17 residues long. The DNA for the CDR3 is TGTGCCAGCAGCCACGCACTAATAAGTAGCTCCTACAATGAGCAGTTCTTC. It is translated as CASSHALISSSYNEQFF.

The chain has TRBV9 and TRBJ2-7; the match to TRBD2 covers 7 bases. The CDR3 loop spans 12 amino acids. From germline, CDR1 is SGDLS and CDR2 YYNGEE. The J segment lost 6 bases and the V segment lost 1 base, leaving 1 base of the junction unmatched. The CDR3 sequence is CASSVRGGEQYF. The CDR3 DNA is TGTGCCAGCAGCGTACGCGGGGGCGAGCAGTACTTC.

V and J are TRBV11-3 and TRBJ1-1; TRBD1 matches at 10 bases. The CDR3 is 14 residues long. The germline V gene has CDR1 SGHNT and CDR2 YENEEA. V lost 5 bases to trimming and J lost 4 bases; unmatched junction nucleotides: 4. The CDR3 DNA reads TGTGCCAGCAGCCAGGACAGGGGGACCACTGAAGCTTTCTTT. This translates into CASSQDRGTTEAFF.

The chain is built from TRBV30 and TRBJ2-7; D is undetermined. The CDR3 runs to 11 residues. Per the germline V gene, CDR1 is GTSNPN and CDR2 is SVGIG (reference sequence). V was cut by 4 bases and J by 6 bases, with 10 bases left in between. CDR3 nucleotide sequence: TGTGCCTGGATAGTAAGTTCCGAGCAGTACTTC. It is translated as CAWIVSSEQYF.

The rearrangement links TRBV11-3 to TRBJ2-7; possible D gene TRBD2, 5 bases. CDR1 and CDR2 (germline): SGHNT, YENEEA. Trimming pared 0 bases from V and 1 base from J, leaving 7 bases between. The CDR3 totals 14 residues. The CDR3 spells CASSLEGLSYEQYF. The CDR3 DNA reads TGTGCCAGCAGCTTAGAAGGACTTTCCTACGAGCAGTACTTC.

The chain recombines TRBV29-1 with TRBJ1-5; D might be TRBD1 (6 bases). Trimming took off 5 bases at V and 2 bases at J, with 13 bases between the two ends. This CDR3 region has 14 residues. Germline V gene sequence: CDR1 SQVTM, CDR2 ANQGSEA. The CDR3 is CSVRWEGGNQPQHF. The DNA of the CDR3 is TGCAGCGTTAGGTGGGAGGGGGGCAATCAGCCCCAGCATTTT. Filled out from reference TRBV29-1 and TRBJ1-5, the complete variable domain reads SAVISQKPSRDICQRGTSLTIQCQVDSQVTMMFWYRQQPGQSLTLIATANQGSEATYESGFVIDKFPISRPNLTFSTLTVSNMSPEDSSIYLCSVRWEGGNQPQHFGDGTRLSIL.

The V and J genes are TRBV18 and TRBJ1-1, with D hard to call. Trimming took 1 base from V and 10 from J, leaving 16 bases between them. Per germline, CDR1 KGHSH and CDR2 LQKENI. The CDR3 is made up of 14 amino acids. The CDR3 region has the DNA TGTGCCAGCTCACCACTTTCCATCTTAAGAGGAGCTTTCTTT. Residues: CASSPLSILRGAFF. The full variable domain, in which reference TRBV18 and TRBJ1-1 provide the parts outside the CDR3, is NAGVMQNPRHLVRRRGQEARLRCSPMKGHSHVYWYRQLPEEGLKFMVYLQKENIIDESGMPKERFSAEFPKEGPSILRIQQVVRGDSAAYFCASSPLSILRGAFFGQGTRLTVV.

This rearrangement joins TRBV4-3 to TRBJ1-5, with 7 bases aligning to TRBD1. Germline CDR1 LGHNA, CDR2 YSLEER. V lost 1 base, J lost 6 bases, and 9 bases stayed unmatched. This CDR3 spans 16 amino acids. The CDR3 coding sequence is TGCGCCAGCAGCCAAGGCCGAACAGGGGACCGTCAGCCCCAGCATTTT. Translation: CASSQGRTGDRQPQHF.

V is TRBV19 and J is TRBJ1-2; D remains unclear. The CDR3 contains 14 residues. V lost 5 bases and J 4 bases, leaving 14 bases between the germline ends. Germline CDR1 is LNHDA and CDR2 is SQIVND (reference sequence). CDR3 bases: TGTGCCAGTAGTCCGGGGATTCTCGGCTATGGCTACACCTTC. Translating it yields CASSPGILGYGYTF.